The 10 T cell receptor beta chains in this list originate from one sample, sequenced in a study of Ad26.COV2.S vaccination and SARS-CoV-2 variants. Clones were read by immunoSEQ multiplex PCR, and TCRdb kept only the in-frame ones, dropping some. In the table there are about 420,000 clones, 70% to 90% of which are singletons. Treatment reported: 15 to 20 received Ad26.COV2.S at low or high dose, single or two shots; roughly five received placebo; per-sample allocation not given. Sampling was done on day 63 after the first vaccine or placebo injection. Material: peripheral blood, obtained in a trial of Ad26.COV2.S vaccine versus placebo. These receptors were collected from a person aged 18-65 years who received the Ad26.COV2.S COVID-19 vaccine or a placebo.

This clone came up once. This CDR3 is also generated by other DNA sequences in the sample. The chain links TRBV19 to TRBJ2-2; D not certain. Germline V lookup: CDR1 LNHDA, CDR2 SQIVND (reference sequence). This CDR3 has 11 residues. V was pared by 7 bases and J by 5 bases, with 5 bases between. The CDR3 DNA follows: TGTGCCAGTACAGGAACCGGGGAGCTGTTTTTT. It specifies CASTGTGELFF. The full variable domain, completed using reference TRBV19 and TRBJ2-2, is DGGITQSPKYLFRKEGQNVTLSCEQNLNHDAMYWYRQDPGQGLRLIYYSQIVNDFQKGDIAEGYSVSREKKESFPLTVTSAQKNPTAFYLCASTGTGELFFGEGSRLTVL.

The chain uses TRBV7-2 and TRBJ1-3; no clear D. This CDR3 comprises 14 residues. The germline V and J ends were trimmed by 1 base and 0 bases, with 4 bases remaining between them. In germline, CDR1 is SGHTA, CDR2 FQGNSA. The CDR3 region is CASSLGNSGNTIYF. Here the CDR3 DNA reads TGTGCCAGCAGCTTAGGTAACTCTGGAAACACCATATATTTT.

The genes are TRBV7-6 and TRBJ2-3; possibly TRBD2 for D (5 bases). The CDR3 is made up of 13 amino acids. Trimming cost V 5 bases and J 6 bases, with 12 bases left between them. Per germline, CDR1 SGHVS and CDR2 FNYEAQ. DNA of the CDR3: TGTGCCAGCAGCAAACGGGGAAAGGATACGCAGTATTTT. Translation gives CASSKRGKDTQYF.

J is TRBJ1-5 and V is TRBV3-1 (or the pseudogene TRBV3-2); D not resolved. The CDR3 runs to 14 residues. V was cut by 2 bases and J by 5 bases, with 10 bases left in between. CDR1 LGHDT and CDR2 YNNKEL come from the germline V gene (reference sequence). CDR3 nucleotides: TGTGCCAGCAGCCAAAGGAGGGTTCATCAGCCCCAGCATTTT. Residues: CASSQRRVHQPQHF.

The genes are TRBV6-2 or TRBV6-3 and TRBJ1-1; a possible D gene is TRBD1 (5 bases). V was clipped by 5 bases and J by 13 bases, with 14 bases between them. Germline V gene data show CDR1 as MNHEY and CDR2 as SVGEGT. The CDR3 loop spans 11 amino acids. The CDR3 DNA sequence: TGTGCCAGCAGTACCCAGGGTATGGGTTTCTTT. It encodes CASSTQGMGFF.

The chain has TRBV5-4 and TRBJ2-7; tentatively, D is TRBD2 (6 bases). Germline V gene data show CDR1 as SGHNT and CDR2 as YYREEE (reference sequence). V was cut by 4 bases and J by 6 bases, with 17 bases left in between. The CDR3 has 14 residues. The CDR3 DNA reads TGTGCCAGCAGCCTCCGTCAGCGGGCTGGCGAGCAGTACTTC. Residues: CASSLRQRAGEQYF.

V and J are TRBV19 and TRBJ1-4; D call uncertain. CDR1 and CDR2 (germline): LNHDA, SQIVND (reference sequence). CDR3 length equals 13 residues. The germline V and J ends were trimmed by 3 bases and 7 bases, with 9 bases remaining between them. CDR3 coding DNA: TGTGCCAGTAGTATTGGATCGGCTGAAAAACTGTTTTTT. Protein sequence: CASSIGSAEKLFF.

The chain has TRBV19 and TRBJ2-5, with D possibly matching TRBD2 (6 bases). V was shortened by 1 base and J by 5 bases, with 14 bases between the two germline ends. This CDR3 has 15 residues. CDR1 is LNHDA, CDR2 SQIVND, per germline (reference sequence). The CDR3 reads CASSIAPGLMETQYF. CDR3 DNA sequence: TGTGCCAGTAGTATAGCGCCGGGACTGATGGAGACCCAGTACTTC.

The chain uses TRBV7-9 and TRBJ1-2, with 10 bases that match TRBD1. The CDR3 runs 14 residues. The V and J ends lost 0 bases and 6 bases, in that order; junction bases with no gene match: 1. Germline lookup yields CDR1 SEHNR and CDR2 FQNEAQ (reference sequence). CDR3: CASSLAGTGDGYTF. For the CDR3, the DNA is TGTGCCAGCAGCTTAGCCGGGACAGGGGATGGCTACACCTTC.

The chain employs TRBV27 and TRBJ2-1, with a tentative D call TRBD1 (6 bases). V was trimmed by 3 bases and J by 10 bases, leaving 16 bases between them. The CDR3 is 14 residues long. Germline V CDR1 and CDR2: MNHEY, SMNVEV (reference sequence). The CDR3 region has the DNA TGTGCCAGCAGTTTTAAGACCGGGACATGGGAGCAGTTCTTC. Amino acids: CASSFKTGTWEQFF.